This TCR beta chain emerged from a study of blood T cell repertoires in COVID-19. Original processing notes: It was from reference gene primer amplification that nucleated cell counts were estimated. Clones were sequenced by immunoSEQ multiplex PCR, and TCRdb holds only the in-frame ones, with some missing. V and J calls and clone size are copied from that table; D and trimming were computed from the DNA. The sample has some 490,000 clones, around 85% seen once. In assigning cohorts, the study relied on participant-reported clinical history. Recovered status applied to Cohort 3 donors who had two consecutive negative PCRs. It also applied to those with clearance or with symptom resolution. This CDR3 has 13 amino acids. CDR1 SGHRS and CDR2 YFSETQ come from the germline V gene. V lost 4 bases and J lost 4; bases outside the gene matches: 2.

Input material: PBMCs or T cells enriched from blood (not recorded which). This receptor was taken from a woman aged 55-70 years who had recovered from COVID-19. This chain joins TRBV5-1 and TRBJ2-1; TRBD1 aligns across 7 bases. The CDR3 spells CASSGDSYNEQFF. The CDR3, as DNA: TGCGCCAGCAGCGGGGACAGTTACAATGAGCAGTTCTTC.